The source of this TCR beta chain is a study of OX40 agonist ivuxolimab in advanced cancers. TCRdb's table, derived via immunoSEQ multiplex PCR, lists solely in-frame clones and lacks some. The sample records about 67,000 clones, about 84% being singletons. This clone was detected only a few times. CDR1 and CDR2 from the germline V gene are SEHNR and FQNEAQ (reference sequence). With 5 bases removed from V and 7 bases from J, the gap between germline ends came to 8 bases. The CDR3 is 12 residues long. The chain is built from TRBV7-9 and TRBJ1-4; D remains unclear. The material was CD4+ or CD8+ T cells sorted from blood, obtained in a trial of the OX40 agonist ivuxolimab. The clonotype originates from an adult with an advanced solid tumor such as melanoma, head and neck, liver or kidney cancer. This CDR3 is CASSPSGEKLFF. The CDR3 DNA reads as TGTGCCAGCAGCCCATCGGGTGAAAAACTGTTTTTT. Looking up the rest from reference TRBV7-9 and TRBJ1-4 gives the full variable domain: DTGVSQNPRHKITKRGQNVTFRCDPISEHNRLYWYRQTLGQGPEFLTYFQNEAQLEKSRLLSDRFSAERPKGSFSTLEIQRTEQGDSAMYLCASSPSGEKLFFGSGTQLSVL.